The rows below give T cell receptor beta chains drawn from one sample of a study of blood T cell repertoires in COVID-19. The method was immunoSEQ multiplex PCR; TCRdb's version includes in-frame clones alone and lacks a portion of them. The sample yields some 350,000 clones, approximately 88% seen once. What was sequenced was PBMCs or T cells enriched from blood (not recorded which). The receptors originated from a young man who had recovered from COVID-19. The conserved cysteine and the conserved F or W are not part of the CDR3 here. The D gene is left open where the match is weak.

d_gene: -
v_gene: TRBV28
CDR3aa: ASSPTPPRGKLF

d_gene: -
v_gene: TRBV11-2
CDR3aa: ASSLAGSGNTIY

d_gene: TRBD1
v_gene: TRBV2
CDR3aa: ASRGTDFYGYT

d_gene: TRBD2
v_gene: TRBV6-5
CDR3aa: ASRLAGVSYNEQF

d_gene: -
v_gene: TRBV2
CDR3aa: ASTQGGGNIQY

d_gene: -
v_gene: TRBV15
CDR3aa: ATSRGESQPQH

d_gene: TRBD1
v_gene: TRBV24-1
CDR3aa: ATSDPGQGLYEQY

d_gene: -
v_gene: TRBV6-6
CDR3aa: ASSITGLTGELF

d_gene: TRBD2
v_gene: TRBV5-1
CDR3aa: ASRSGAGTGELF

d_gene: -
v_gene: TRBV6-1
CDR3aa: ASSEGHQHTEAF

d_gene: TRBD2
v_gene: TRBV6-1
CDR3aa: ASSGPNKRGAYEQY

d_gene: -
v_gene: TRBV25-1
CDR3aa: ASSEQGGASTQY

d_gene: TRBD1
v_gene: TRBV27
CDR3aa: ASSPGTGPGNTIY

d_gene: -
v_gene: TRBV19
CDR3aa: ASSIKGQGNTEAF

d_gene: -
v_gene: TRBV4-1
CDR3aa: ASSQFKPRERGYT

d_gene: -
v_gene: TRBV7-9
CDR3aa: ASSYSATNEKLF

d_gene: TRBD1
v_gene: TRBV10-3
CDR3aa: AISLAGGNTGELF

d_gene: TRBD1
v_gene: TRBV7-3
CDR3aa: ASSPRGQGLSPLH

d_gene: -
v_gene: TRBV18
CDR3aa: ASSAGLVSYEQY

d_gene: -
v_gene: TRBV3-1/TRBV3-2
CDR3aa: ASSQDRTLAKNIQY

d_gene: TRBD1
v_gene: TRBV7-8
CDR3aa: ASSLPSTGSHQPQH

d_gene: TRBD1
v_gene: TRBV6-5
CDR3aa: ASSFGRGTTNYGYT

d_gene: -
v_gene: TRBV2
CDR3aa: ASSEEGRPNEKLF

d_gene: TRBD1
v_gene: TRBV5-1
CDR3aa: ASSPGQGQETQY

d_gene: -
v_gene: TRBV27
CDR3aa: ASSLGGTLLPNQPQH

d_gene: -
v_gene: TRBV28
CDR3aa: ASSLSSYEKLF

d_gene: -
v_gene: TRBV5-1
CDR3aa: ASSLAGDEQY

d_gene: TRBD2
v_gene: TRBV3-1/TRBV3-2
CDR3aa: ASSLSGGSDNEQF

d_gene: TRBD1
v_gene: TRBV5-6
CDR3aa: ASSPGTENTEAF

d_gene: TRBD1
v_gene: TRBV3-1/TRBV3-2
CDR3aa: ASSQDGTGETEAF

d_gene: -
v_gene: TRBV4-1
CDR3aa: ASSQAYRDYEQY

d_gene: -
v_gene: TRBV5-4
CDR3aa: ASTKESPTEAF

d_gene: -
v_gene: TRBV3-1/TRBV3-2
CDR3aa: ASSQENRDTEAF

d_gene: TRBD1
v_gene: TRBV7-8
CDR3aa: ASSTTGGYGYT

d_gene: TRBD1
v_gene: TRBV18
CDR3aa: ASSPRDSSSYNSPLH

d_gene: TRBD1
v_gene: TRBV2
CDR3aa: ASSPDRGGDTQY

d_gene: -
v_gene: TRBV7-8
CDR3aa: ASSRYGRGTGELF

d_gene: -
v_gene: TRBV11-2
CDR3aa: ASSSKRVGPDTQY

d_gene: TRBD1
v_gene: TRBV24-1
CDR3aa: ATSAGQGRTDTQY